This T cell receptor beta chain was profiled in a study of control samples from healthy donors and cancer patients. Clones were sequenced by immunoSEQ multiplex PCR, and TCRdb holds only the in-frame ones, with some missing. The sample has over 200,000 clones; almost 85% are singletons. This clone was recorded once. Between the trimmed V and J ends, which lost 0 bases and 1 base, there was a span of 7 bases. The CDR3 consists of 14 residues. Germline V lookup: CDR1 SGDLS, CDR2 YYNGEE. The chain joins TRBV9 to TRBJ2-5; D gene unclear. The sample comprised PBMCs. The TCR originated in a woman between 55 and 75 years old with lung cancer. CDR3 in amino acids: CASSVGRLQETQYF. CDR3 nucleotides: TGTGCCAGCAGCGTAGGCAGGCTCCAAGAGACCCAGTACTTC. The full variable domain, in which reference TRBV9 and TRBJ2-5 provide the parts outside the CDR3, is DSGVTQTPKHLITATGQRVTLRCSPRSGDLSVYWYQQSLDQGLQFLIQYYNGEERAKGNILERFSAQQFPDLHSELNLSSLELGDSALYFCASSVGRLQETQYFGPGTRLLVL.